The 6 T cell receptor beta chains below all came from one sample that was sequenced in a study of metastatic and nonmetastatic thyroid tumors (dated by TCRdb to about 2020). The library was generated by PCR. Sequencer: Illumina HiSeq 4000. TCRdb handled the public reads itself, with Q25 trimming in fastp and clone calling in MiXCR, and kept productive beta chains. The sample includes 15,000 to 20,000 clones, with roughly 22% observed a single time. About 9.4% of the sample lies in the top ten. No treatment had been received by any patient before thyroid surgery. The source material was tumor tissue. These receptors were taken from a male donor with papillary thyroid cancer or a benign thyroid nodule (not recorded which). Some clones in this sample may be carry-over from other donors' samples.

This clone has a count of ten or more. The chain combines TRBV20-1 with TRBJ2-7; the match to TRBD2 covers 15 bases. In germline, CDR1 is DFQATT, CDR2 SNEGSKA (reference sequence). The CDR3 sequence is 16 residues long. The junction had 9 bases not matched to a gene; V was cut back by 5 bases and J by 4 bases. The CDR3 sequence: CSASTNGLAGGYEQYF. In nucleotides, the CDR3 is TGCAGTGCTTCCACTAATGGACTAGCGGGAGGGTACGAGCAGTACTTC.

The sample holds many counts of this clone. Since a much larger clone is just one base distant, this may be a read error. The chain uses TRBV12-3 or TRBV12-4 and TRBJ1-6, with 7 bases identical to TRBD1. CDR3 size: 14 residues. The V gene end was trimmed by 7 bases and the J gene end by 10 bases; junction bases not matched to a gene: 10. CDR3 coding DNA: TGTGCCAGCATCCCCGGGGAGGGGGCATCACCCCTCCACTTT. Residues: CASIPGEGASPLHF.

This clone is judged medium-sized. The chain carries TRBV27 and TRBJ2-7; the match to TRBD1 covers 8 bases. Germline V gene sequence: CDR1 MNHEY, CDR2 SMNVEV (reference sequence). With 5 bases clipped from V and 7 bases from J, the junction kept 16 bases outside the gene matches. This CDR3 contains 16 residues. CDR3 protein: CASSAYGTGFRWEQYF. Here the CDR3 DNA reads TGTGCCAGCAGTGCATACGGGACAGGATTTAGGTGGGAGCAGTACTTC.

In this sample, this clone turned up many times. The chain couples TRBV6-1 to TRBJ1-6; D is uncertain. Trimming removed 5 bases from V and 6 bases from J, with 17 bases in between. This CDR3 has 16 amino acids. Germline CDR1 MNHNS, CDR2 SASEGT. The CDR3 loop reads CASSTHLGGSNSPLHF. DNA for the CDR3: TGTGCCAGCAGTACCCACCTTGGTGGGAGTAATTCACCCCTCCACTTT.

This clone was observed many times. Here the CDR3 reads CASSNHYSGANVLTF. The CDR3 DNA sequence: TGTGCCAGCAGCAACCATTACTCTGGGGCCAACGTCCTGACTTTC. V is TRBV4-2 and J is TRBJ2-6; D gene unclear. Trimming pared 5 bases from V and 0 bases from J, leaving 8 bases between. CDR1 LGHNA and CDR2 YNFKEQ come from the germline V gene. The CDR3 is 15 amino acids.

This clone has at least ten counts. V is TRBV28 and J is TRBJ1-5, with 8 bases lining up with TRBD1. Germline V gene data show CDR1 as MDHEN and CDR2 as SYDVKM. The CDR3 totals 14 residues. J was trimmed by 6 bases and V by 5 bases; bases with no gene match: 6. This CDR3 reads CASSPGQAGQPQHF. CDR3 coding DNA: TGTGCCAGCAGTCCGGGACAGGCCGGTCAGCCCCAGCATTTT.